This is a list of T cell receptor beta chains from one sample in a study of control samples from healthy donors and cancer patients. Using immunoSEQ multiplex PCR, the repertoire was profiled, and TCRdb retains in-frame clones only, with some absent. The data contain 390,000 or so clones, around 90% of them seen just once; the ten biggest clones take up 5% to 8%. The sample was PBMCs. These receptors were obtained from a man in his forties with head and neck cancer. The CDR3 runs from the conserved cysteine through the conserved F or W. The D gene is left open where the match is weak.

DNA	CDR3	V	J	D
TGTGCCAGCAGCGTACAGGCGGTGGACGGCACTGAAGCTTTCTTT	CASSVQAVDGTEAFF	TRBV9	TRBJ1-1	.
TGTGCCAGCAGTTACGGGCCCGGGGGCACTGAAGCTTTCTTT	CASSYGPGGTEAFF	TRBV6-5	TRBJ1-1	.
TGTGCCAGCTCACCATTGGTCGGTGGCACAGATACGCAGTATTTT	CASSPLVGGTDTQYF	TRBV18	TRBJ2-3	.
TGTGCCAGCAGGGGGGGACAGGGGTGGTTTGGCTACACCTTC	CASRGGQGWFGYTF	TRBV28	TRBJ1-2	TRBD1
TGTGCCAGCCTAGCGCTGGATGAGCAGTTCTTC	CASLALDEQFF	TRBV28	TRBJ2-1	.
TGTGCCAGCCGTTATTTCGAGGTTGTAGATACGCAGTATTTT	CASRYFEVVDTQYF	TRBV2	TRBJ2-3	.
TGTGCCAGTAGGGGAACGACAGGGACAAATGAAAAACTGTTTTTT	CASRGTTGTNEKLFF	TRBV19	TRBJ1-4	TRBD1
TGTGCCAGCAGCTCCGACGAGGGACATTCCCCTGAGCAGTTCTTC	CASSSDEGHSPEQFF	TRBV5-4	TRBJ2-1	.
TGTGCCAGCAGCTTATTTAGGGAGCAGTACTTC	CASSLFREQYF	TRBV5-6	TRBJ2-7	.
TGCGCCAGCAGCCAGGGGCAGGGGGTCGCAGATACGCAGTATTTT	CASSQGQGVADTQYF	TRBV4-1	TRBJ2-3	TRBD1
TGTGCCAGCACCCCCGTTGGGCCCACAGATACGCAGTATTTT	CASTPVGPTDTQYF	TRBV7-9	TRBJ2-3	.
TGTGCCAGCAGTTCACAGGGGAGAGAGCAGTACTTC	CASSSQGREQYF	TRBV28	TRBJ2-7	TRBD1